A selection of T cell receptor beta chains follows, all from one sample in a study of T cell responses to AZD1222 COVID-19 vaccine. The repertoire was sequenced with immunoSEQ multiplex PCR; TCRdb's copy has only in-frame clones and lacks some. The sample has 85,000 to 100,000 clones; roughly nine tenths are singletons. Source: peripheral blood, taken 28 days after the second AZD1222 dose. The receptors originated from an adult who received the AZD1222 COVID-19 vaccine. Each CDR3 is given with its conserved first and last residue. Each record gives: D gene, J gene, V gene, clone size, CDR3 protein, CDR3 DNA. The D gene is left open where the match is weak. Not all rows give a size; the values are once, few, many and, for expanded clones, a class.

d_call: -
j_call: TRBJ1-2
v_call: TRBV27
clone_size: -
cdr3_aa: CASSAQPEFGYTF
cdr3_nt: TGTGCCAGCAGTGCCCAACCAGAGTTTGGCTACACCTTC

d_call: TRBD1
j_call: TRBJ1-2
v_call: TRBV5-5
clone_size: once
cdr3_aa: CASSPAVGQPLGYTF
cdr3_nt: TGTGCCAGCAGCCCGGCGGTGGGACAGCCTCTAGGCTACACCTTC

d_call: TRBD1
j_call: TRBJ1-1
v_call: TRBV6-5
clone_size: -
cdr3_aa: CASRLQGGTEAFF
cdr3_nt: TGTGCCAGCAGGCTTCAGGGGGGAACTGAAGCTTTCTTT

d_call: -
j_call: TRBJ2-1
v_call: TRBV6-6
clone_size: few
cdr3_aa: CASSDGGPLYNEQFF
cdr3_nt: TGTGCCAGCAGTGACGGCGGACCGCTCTACAATGAGCAGTTCTTC

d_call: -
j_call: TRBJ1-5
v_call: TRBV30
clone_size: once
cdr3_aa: CAWSKGNNQPQHF
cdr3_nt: TGTGCCTGGAGCAAAGGGAACAATCAGCCCCAGCATTTT

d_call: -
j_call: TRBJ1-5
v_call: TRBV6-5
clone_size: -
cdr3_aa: CASKAAPNQPQHF
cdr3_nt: TGTGCCAGCAAGGCGGCACCTAATCAGCCCCAGCATTTT

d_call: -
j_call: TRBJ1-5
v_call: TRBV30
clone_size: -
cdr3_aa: CAWSGGLSNQPQHF
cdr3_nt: TGTGCCTGGAGTGGGGGGCTGAGCAATCAGCCCCAGCATTTT

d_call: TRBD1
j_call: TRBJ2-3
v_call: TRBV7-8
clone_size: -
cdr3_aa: CASSLGGQGQGDTQYF
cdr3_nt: TGTGCCAGCAGCCTTGGAGGACAGGGGCAGGGAGATACGCAGTATTTT

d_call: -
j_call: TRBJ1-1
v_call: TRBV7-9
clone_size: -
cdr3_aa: CASSPRAAGAVTEAFF
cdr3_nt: TGTGCCAGCAGCCCGAGGGCGGCAGGGGCAGTCACTGAAGCTTTCTTT

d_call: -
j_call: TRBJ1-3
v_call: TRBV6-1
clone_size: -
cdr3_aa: CASSEQGWVGNTIYF
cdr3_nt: TGTGCCAGCAGTGAACAGGGCTGGGTTGGAAACACCATATATTTT

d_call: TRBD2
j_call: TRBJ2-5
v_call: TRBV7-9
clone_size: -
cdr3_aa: CASSPWRGGGTRETQYF
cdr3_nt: TGTGCCAGCAGCCCATGGCGCGGGGGGGGGACCAGAGAGACCCAGTACTTC

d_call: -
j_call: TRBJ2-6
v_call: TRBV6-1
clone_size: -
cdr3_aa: CASSLNSGANVLTF
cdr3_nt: TGTGCCAGCAGCCTCAACTCTGGGGCCAACGTCCTGACTTTC

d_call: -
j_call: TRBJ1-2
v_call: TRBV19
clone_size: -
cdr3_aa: CASSPGYSYGYTF
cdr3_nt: TGTGCCAGTAGTCCCGGGTATAGCTATGGCTACACCTTC

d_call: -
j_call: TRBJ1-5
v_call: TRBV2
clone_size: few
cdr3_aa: CASGPASSNQPQHF
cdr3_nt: TGTGCCAGTGGTCCGGCCTCCAGCAATCAGCCCCAGCATTTT

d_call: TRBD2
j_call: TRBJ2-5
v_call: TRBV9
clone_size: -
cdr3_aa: CASSVGTSGGARETQYF
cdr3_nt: TGTGCCAGCAGCGTAGGGACTAGCGGGGGGGCGAGGGAGACCCAGTACTTC

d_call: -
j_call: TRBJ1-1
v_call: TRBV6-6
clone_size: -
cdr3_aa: CASRDTGWASTEAFF
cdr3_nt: TGTGCCAGCAGGGATACAGGATGGGCCAGCACTGAAGCTTTCTTT

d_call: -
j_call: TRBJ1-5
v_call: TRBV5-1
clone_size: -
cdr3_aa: CASSPGTDSNQPQHF
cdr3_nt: TGCGCCAGCAGCCCGGGGACGGATAGCAATCAGCCCCAGCATTTT

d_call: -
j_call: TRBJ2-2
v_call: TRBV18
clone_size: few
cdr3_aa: CASSQEGLAGELFF
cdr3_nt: TGTGCCAGCTCACAGGAGGGTCTAGCCGGGGAGCTGTTTTTT